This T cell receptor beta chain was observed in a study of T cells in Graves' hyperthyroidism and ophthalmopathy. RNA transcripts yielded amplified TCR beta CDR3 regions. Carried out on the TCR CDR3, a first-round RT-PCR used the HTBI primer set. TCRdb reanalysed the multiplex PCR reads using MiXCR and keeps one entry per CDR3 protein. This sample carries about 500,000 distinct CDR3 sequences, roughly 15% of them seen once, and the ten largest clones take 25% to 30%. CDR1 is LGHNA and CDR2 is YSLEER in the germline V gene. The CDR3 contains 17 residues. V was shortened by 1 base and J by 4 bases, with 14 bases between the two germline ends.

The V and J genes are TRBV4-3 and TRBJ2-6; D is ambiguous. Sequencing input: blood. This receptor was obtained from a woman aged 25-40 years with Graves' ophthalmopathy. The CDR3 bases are TGCGCCAGCAGCCAAGCCGGTTCACAGCTCGGGGCCAACGTCCTGACTTTC. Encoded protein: CASSQAGSQLGANVLTF.